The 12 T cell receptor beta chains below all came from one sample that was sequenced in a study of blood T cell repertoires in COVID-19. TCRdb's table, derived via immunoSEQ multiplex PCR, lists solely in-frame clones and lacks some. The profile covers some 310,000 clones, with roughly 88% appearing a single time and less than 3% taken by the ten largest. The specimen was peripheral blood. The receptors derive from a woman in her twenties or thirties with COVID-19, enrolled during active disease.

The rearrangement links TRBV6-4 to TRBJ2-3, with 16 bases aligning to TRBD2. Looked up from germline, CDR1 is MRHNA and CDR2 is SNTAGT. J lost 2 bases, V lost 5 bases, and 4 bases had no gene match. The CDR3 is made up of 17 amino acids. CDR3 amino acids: CASSPGLAGGYTDTQYF. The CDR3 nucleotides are TGTGCCAGCAGTCCGGGACTAGCGGGAGGGTACACAGATACGCAGTATTTT.

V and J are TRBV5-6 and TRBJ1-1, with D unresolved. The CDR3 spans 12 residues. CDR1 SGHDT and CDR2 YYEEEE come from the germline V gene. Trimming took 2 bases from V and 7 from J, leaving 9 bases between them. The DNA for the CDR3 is TGTGCCAGCAGCTTCACCGGGAATGAAGCTTTCTTT. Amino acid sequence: CASSFTGNEAFF.

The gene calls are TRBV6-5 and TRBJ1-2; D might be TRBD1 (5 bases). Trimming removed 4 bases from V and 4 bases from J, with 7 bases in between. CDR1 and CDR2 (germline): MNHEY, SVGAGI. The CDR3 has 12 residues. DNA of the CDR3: TGTGCCAGCAGTTCCGACAGCTATGGCTACACCTTC. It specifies CASSSDSYGYTF.

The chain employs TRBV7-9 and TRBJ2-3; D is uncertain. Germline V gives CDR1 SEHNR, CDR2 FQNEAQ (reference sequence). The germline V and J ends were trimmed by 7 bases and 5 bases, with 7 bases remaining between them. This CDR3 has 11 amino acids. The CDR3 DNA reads TGTGCCAGCACCCCAGGAGATACGCAGTATTTT. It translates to CASTPGDTQYF.

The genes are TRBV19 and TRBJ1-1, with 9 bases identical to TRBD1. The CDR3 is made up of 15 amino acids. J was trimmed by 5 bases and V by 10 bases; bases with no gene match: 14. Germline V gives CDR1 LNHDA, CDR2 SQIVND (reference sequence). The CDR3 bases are TGTGCCACCTGCAGGGACAGGGTCGGGGGAACTGAAGCTTTCTTT. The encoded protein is CATCRDRVGGTEAFF. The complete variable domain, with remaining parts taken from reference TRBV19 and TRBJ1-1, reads DGGITQSPKYLFRKEGQNVTLSCEQNLNHDAMYWYRQDPGQGLRLIYYSQIVNDFQKGDIAEGYSVSREKKESFPLTVTSAQKNPTAFYLCATCRDRVGGTEAFFGQGTRLTVV.

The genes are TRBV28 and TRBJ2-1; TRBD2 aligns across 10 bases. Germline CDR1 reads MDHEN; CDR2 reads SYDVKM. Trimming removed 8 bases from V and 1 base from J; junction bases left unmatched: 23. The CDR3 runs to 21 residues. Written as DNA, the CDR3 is TGTGCCAGCCACAGGGGGTGGTCTAGCGGGAGAATTTGGGGGTCCTACAATGAGCAGTTCTTC. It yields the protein CASHRGWSSGRIWGSYNEQFF.

CDR3 sequence reads: CASANSGKNNEQFF. The CDR3 bases are TGTGCCAGCGCCAATAGCGGGAAAAACAATGAGCAGTTCTTC. The rearrangement uses TRBV18 and TRBJ2-1, with 8 bases aligning to TRBD2. CDR1 is KGHSH and CDR2 is LQKENI in the germline V gene. This CDR3 region has 14 residues. V shed 8 bases and J 5 bases; nucleotides not matched to a gene: 8.

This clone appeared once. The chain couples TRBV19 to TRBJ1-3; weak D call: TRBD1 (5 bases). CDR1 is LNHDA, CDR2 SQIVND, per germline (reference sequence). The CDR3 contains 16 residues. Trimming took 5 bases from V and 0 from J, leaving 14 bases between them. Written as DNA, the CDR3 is TGTGCCAGTAGTTCCCCAAGAACAGGCTCTGGAAACACCATATATTTT. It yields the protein CASSSPRTGSGNTIYF.

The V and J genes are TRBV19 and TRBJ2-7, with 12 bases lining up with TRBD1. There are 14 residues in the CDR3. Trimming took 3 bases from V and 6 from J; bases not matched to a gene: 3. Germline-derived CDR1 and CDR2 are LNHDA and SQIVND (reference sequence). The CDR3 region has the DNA TGTGCCAGTAGTATGGGACAGGGGGCTCTCGAGCAGTACTTC. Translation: CASSMGQGALEQYF.

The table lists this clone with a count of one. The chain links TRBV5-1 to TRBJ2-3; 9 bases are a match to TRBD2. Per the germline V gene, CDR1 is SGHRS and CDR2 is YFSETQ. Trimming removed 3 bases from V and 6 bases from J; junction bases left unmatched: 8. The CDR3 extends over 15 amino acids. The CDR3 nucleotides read TGCGCCAGCAGCTCCCGTAGCGGGAGTACTGATACGCAGTATTTT. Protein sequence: CASSSRSGSTDTQYF.

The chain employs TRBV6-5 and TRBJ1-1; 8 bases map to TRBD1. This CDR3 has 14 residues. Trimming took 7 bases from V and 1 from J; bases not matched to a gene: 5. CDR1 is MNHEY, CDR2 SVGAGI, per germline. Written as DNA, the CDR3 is TGTGCCAGCAATCGGGACAGGACGAACACTGAAGCTTTCTTT. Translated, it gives CASNRDRTNTEAFF.

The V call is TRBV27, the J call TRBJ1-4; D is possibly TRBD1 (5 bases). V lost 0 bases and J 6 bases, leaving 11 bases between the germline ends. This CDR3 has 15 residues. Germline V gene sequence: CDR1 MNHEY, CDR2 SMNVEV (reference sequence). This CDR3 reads CASSLSQGRYEKLFF. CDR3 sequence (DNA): TGTGCCAGCAGTTTATCCCAGGGAAGATATGAAAAACTGTTTTTT. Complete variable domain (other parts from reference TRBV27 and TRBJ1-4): EAQVTQNPRYLITVTGKKLTVTCSQNMNHEYMSWYRQDPGLGLRQIYYSMNVEVTDKGDVPEGYKVSRKEKRNFPLILESPSPNQTSLYFCASSLSQGRYEKLFFGSGTQLSVL.